This T cell receptor (beta chain) was identified in a study of control samples from healthy donors and cancer patients. Germline assignment: CDR1 SGHTA and CDR2 FQGNSA. Trimming cost V 0 bases and J 4 bases; bases outside gene matches: 5. CDR3 length equals 17 residues. TCRdb's copy holds only in-frame clones and misses some; the assay was immunoSEQ multiplex PCR. The sample lists 60,000 to 85,000 clones; around 92% were seen once. The sequenced sample was blood. The chain recombines TRBV7-2 with TRBJ2-6; TRBD1 matches at 8 bases. This receptor was obtained from a woman aged 55 to 70 in good health. The CDR3: CASSLAVTGVGANVLTF. The CDR3 region has the DNA TGTGCCAGCAGCTTAGCTGTGACAGGGGTCGGGGCCAACGTCCTGACTTTC.